This T cell receptor (beta chain) was identified in a study of PD-1 blockade in classical Hodgkin lymphoma. From germline, CDR1 is MGHRA and CDR2 YSYEKL. The CDR3 runs 15 residues. V gave up 4 bases and J gave up 5 bases; unmatched junction bases: 8. Time point here: cycle 4 day 1 (C4D1), after less than 7 weeks of nivolumab. Patients all relapsed after autologous stem cell transplantation, and there was variation in brentuximab vedotin exposure. Points from the study as a whole: CD4+ but not CD8+ TCR diversity rose significantly by C4D1. Complete responders' baseline diversity resembled that of newly diagnosed patients. Repertoire difference causes, possibly disease activity or prior therapy, remain undefined. As was reported, newly diagnosed patients showed lower baseline TCR diversity than healthy donors did.

Clones were sequenced by immunoSEQ multiplex PCR, and TCRdb holds only the in-frame ones, with some missing. The repertoire includes about 20,000 clones, 70% to 80% of them detected once, and about 7.2% sits in the top ten. A word on this clone: Its antigen remains unknown.

The gene calls are TRBV4-1 and TRBJ2-7; 10 bases agree with TRBD1. The sequence derives from a human donor with classical Hodgkin lymphoma. Specimen: peripheral blood mononuclear cells (PBMCs), collected before the fourth cycle of nivolumab. This chain's CDR3 is CASSLLQTGGDEQYF. CDR3 DNA sequence: TGCGCCAGCAGCCTCCTTCAGACAGGGGGCGACGAGCAGTACTTC.